One and the same sample provided the 17 T cell receptor beta chains below, sequenced in a study of cytomegalovirus exposure and HLA in healthy donors. Use of 60 Vbeta and 13 Jbeta primers characterized the PCR. Libraries were prepared by immunoSEQ multiplex PCR; TCRdb keeps only in-frame clonotypes and omits some of them. The repertoire holds around 180,000 clones, with around 80% as singletons. Sequencing was carried out using PBMCs. The source of these receptors is a girl aged 2 to 10 in good health and CMV-seropositive.

The chain is built from TRBV11-2 and TRBJ1-1, with D perhaps TRBD1 (5 bases). Germline V gives CDR1 SGHAT, CDR2 FQNNGV. V was shortened by 1 base and J by 0 bases, with 9 bases between the two germline ends. The CDR3 consists of 15 residues. CDR3 amino acids: CASSLGTGMNTEAFF. The DNA for the CDR3 is TGTGCCAGCAGCTTAGGAACAGGTATGAACACTGAAGCTTTCTTT. Variable domain in full (rest from reference TRBV11-2 and TRBJ1-1): EAGVAQSPRYKIIEKRQSVAFWCNPISGHATLYWYQQILGQGPKLLIQFQNNGVVDDSQLPKDRFSAERLKGVDSTLKIQPAKLEDSAVYLCASSLGTGMNTEAFFGQGTRLTVV.

The genes are TRBV19 and TRBJ2-1, with D perhaps matching TRBD2 (6 bases). CDR3 length equals 13 residues. Trimming took 4 bases from V and 8 from J, leaving 12 bases between them. From germline, CDR1 is LNHDA and CDR2 SQIVND (reference sequence). The CDR3: CASSSVGSDEQFF. CDR3 sequence (DNA): TGTGCCAGTAGTAGTGTCGGGAGCGATGAGCAGTTCTTC.

The rearrangement links TRBV5-1 to TRBJ2-1; 14 bases agree with TRBD2. CDR1 and CDR2 (germline): SGHRS, YFSETQ. This CDR3 has 17 amino acids. With V trimmed by 4 bases and J by 3 bases, 6 bases remained unmatched. The CDR3 nucleotides read TGCGCCAGCAGCATAGGACTAGCGGGAGGTCTCTACAATGAGCAGTTCTTC. It translates to CASSIGLAGGLYNEQFF.

This chain joins TRBV18 and TRBJ2-2; 10 positions agree with TRBD1. The V and J ends lost 3 bases and 7 bases, in that order; junction bases with no gene match: 5. Germline V gene sequence: CDR1 KGHSH, CDR2 LQKENI. The CDR3 loop spans 15 amino acids. DNA for the CDR3: TGTGCCAGCTCACCCGGGACAGGGGTCGGCGGGGAGCTGTTTTTT. Amino acids: CASSPGTGVGGELFF.

The table lists this clone with a few counts. The V and J genes are TRBV5-1 and TRBJ1-5, with D maybe TRBD1 (5 bases). The germline gives CDR1 SGHRS, CDR2 YFSETQ. V dropped 0 bases and J dropped 4 bases, with 5 bases sitting between them. The CDR3 length is 13 residues. The DNA for the CDR3 is TGCGCCAGCAGCTTGGACAGGAATCAGCCCCAGCATTTT. Protein: CASSLDRNQPQHF.

V is TRBV6-1 and J is TRBJ2-3; no definite D call. The CDR3 contains 13 residues. Germline V gives CDR1 MNHNS, CDR2 SASEGT. Trimming removed 5 bases at V and 5 bases at J, with 11 bases between. CDR3 bases: TGTGCCAGCAGTACTAACGAGGTAGATACGCAGTATTTT. Its translation: CASSTNEVDTQYF.

V is TRBV5-1 and J is TRBJ1-6; D might be TRBD1 (6 bases). Trimming left V 1 base short and J 13 bases short, with 12 bases between. This CDR3 region has 13 residues. CDR1 is SGHRS and CDR2 is YFSETQ in the germline V gene. The CDR3 DNA follows: TGCGCCAGCAGCTTGAACAGGGTAGGTCCCCTCCACTTT. As protein: CASSLNRVGPLHF.

J is TRBJ2-5 and V is TRBV2, with D possibly being TRBD1 (6 bases). Trimming removed 7 bases from V and 2 bases from J, with 14 bases in between. CDR1 is SNHLY and CDR2 is FYNNEI in the germline V gene. The CDR3 sequence is 14 residues long. CDR3: CASILGRGQETQYF. The DNA of the CDR3 is TGTGCCAGCATTCTTGGTAGGGGGCAAGAGACCCAGTACTTC.

This chain connects TRBV6-5 to TRBJ1-2, with D unclear. Germline V gives CDR1 MNHEY, CDR2 SVGAGI. The CDR3 totals 15 residues. Trimming removed 6 bases at V and 4 bases at J, with 18 bases between. As DNA, the CDR3 is TGTGCCAGCAGCCCCGGGAAGTTGAGGGTCTATGGCTACACCTTC. Protein product: CASSPGKLRVYGYTF.

This clone was observed a handful of times. V gene TRBV27 combines with J gene TRBJ1-1; tentatively, D is TRBD1 (6 bases). V was shortened by 6 bases and J by 3 bases, with 17 bases between the two germline ends. CDR3 length: 15 amino acids. From germline, CDR1 is MNHEY and CDR2 SMNVEV (reference sequence). The CDR3 sequence: CASSTAQGLYTEAFF. In DNA, the CDR3 is TGTGCCAGCAGCACCGCACAGGGATTGTACACTGAAGCTTTCTTT.

The CDR3 bases are TGTGCCAGCAGCTTTGGAAAAAGGACAGGGCTGAACACCGGGGAGCTGTTTTTT. This codes for CASSFGKRTGLNTGELFF. V gene TRBV11-2 combines with J gene TRBJ2-2; 8 nucleotides agree with TRBD1. Trimming at V came to 3 bases and at J to 1 base, leaving 10 bases not matched to a gene. This CDR3 is 18 amino acids long. Germline V gene sequence: CDR1 SGHAT, CDR2 FQNNGV.

There are a few counts of this clone. The chain employs TRBV5-6 and TRBJ1-2, with TRBD1 identical over 7 bases. Per the germline V gene, CDR1 is SGHDT and CDR2 is YYEEEE. V gave up 4 bases and J gave up 2 bases; unmatched junction bases: 2. The CDR3 runs to 13 residues. In DNA, the CDR3 is TGTGCCAGCAGCGCGGGACAGAACTATGGCTACACCTTC. This sequence encodes CASSAGQNYGYTF.

The chain has TRBV15 and TRBJ1-4; D ambiguous. Germline V CDR1 and CDR2: LNHNV, YYDKDF (reference sequence). The CDR3 runs to 16 residues. V was pared by 3 bases and J by 7 bases, with 18 bases between. The CDR3 sequence: CATSRASLLRGEKLFF. CDR3 coding DNA: TGTGCCACCAGCAGGGCCTCACTCTTGCGCGGTGAAAAACTGTTTTTT.

This chain uses TRBV7-6 with TRBJ2-2, with 7 bases identical to TRBD1. The V gene end was trimmed by 3 bases and the J gene end by 6 bases; junction bases not matched to a gene: 7. Germline assignment: CDR1 SGHVS and CDR2 FNYEAQ. CDR3 length: 15 amino acids. The CDR3 DNA reads TGTGCCAGCAGCTTCTTACTAGGGGGCTCCGGGGAGCTGTTTTTT. It codes for CASSFLLGGSGELFF.

The chain uses TRBV5-6 and TRBJ1-2, with 7 bases identical to TRBD1. The J segment lost 6 bases and the V segment lost 0 bases, leaving 5 bases of the junction unmatched. This CDR3 region has 14 residues. The germline V gene encodes CDR1 SGHDT and CDR2 YYEEEE. The CDR3 DNA reads TGTGCCAGCAGCTTGGGAGGGGGCGTCGATGGCTACACCTTC. Translating gives CASSLGGGVDGYTF.

J is TRBJ1-1 and V is TRBV6-4, with TRBD1 matching over 8 bases. Germline V gene lookup returns CDR1 MRHNA and CDR2 SNTAGT. V was clipped by 6 bases and J by 5 bases; unmatched bases: 11. The CDR3 extends over 15 amino acids. The CDR3 here is CASSPSGQGETEAFF. The CDR3 bases are TGTGCCAGCAGCCCATCTGGACAGGGTGAAACTGAAGCTTTCTTT.

This clone was observed once. This chain joins TRBV5-5 and TRBJ1-2, with no clear D. From germline, CDR1 is SGHKS and CDR2 YYEKEE (reference sequence). CDR3 length equals 13 residues. Trimming took off 4 bases at V and 8 bases at J, with 15 bases between the two ends. CDR3 DNA: TGTGCCAGCAGCCCGGTTTCCGCGGGGGGCTACACCTTC. Protein product: CASSPVSAGGYTF.